The T cell receptor (beta chain) described here comes from a study of T cells in Graves' hyperthyroidism and ophthalmopathy. TCR beta CDR3 regions were amplified from RNA. When the TCR CDR3 underwent first-round RT-PCR, the HTBI primer set was used. TCRdb recomputed calls from the multiplex PCR reads with MiXCR, one row per CDR3 protein. The sample lists roughly 400,000 distinct CDR3 sequences, 25% occurring once. General study results and limits: The model identified upcoming ophthalmopathy a median roughly 6.5 months ahead of onset.

This clonotype occurred a few times. Antigen specificity is unknown. Trimming removed 4 bases from V and 6 bases from J, with 13 bases in between. Germline loops: CDR1 SGHRS, CDR2 YFSETQ. The CDR3 runs to 14 residues. Calling Graves' hyperthyroidism stable meant ophthalmopathy did not progress within 18 months. V gene TRBV5-1 combines with J gene TRBJ2-2, with D possibly called TRBD1 or TRBD2 (6 bases each). Sequencing was done on a sample of blood. The origin of this receptor is a man in his forties or fifties with Graves' hyperthyroidism. This chain's CDR3 is CASSTGGGPGELFF. The CDR3 DNA is TGCGCCAGCAGCACAGGAGGGGGGCCCGGGGAGCTGTTTTTT.